Described below is a single T cell receptor beta chain sequence and its context. Its specificity is not known. This record belongs to a study of CD8 T cells in Susac syndrome. Germline CDR1 LNHNV, CDR2 YYDKDF (reference sequence). The CDR3 runs 16 residues. J lost 9 bases, V lost 0 bases, and 10 bases had no gene match. The authors sequenced TCR beta from blood CD8+ and CD4+ T cells. The multiple sclerosis controls were treatment-naive patients with relapsing-remitting disease that was stable or active. Findings and limits, study-wide: The number of individuals included in the study's TCR sequencing and HLA analysis was acknowledged as relatively small.

Random hexamers served to reverse transcribe roughly 0.45 to 1 ug RNA. Amplification of TCR beta CDR3 was carried out by immunoSEQ multiplex PCR, which covered 54 Vbeta and 13 Jbeta segments. Each CDR3 protein is one row after TCRdb ran MiXCR on the immunoSEQ multiplex PCR reads. Of 150,000 to 200,000 distinct CDR3 sequences in the sample, approximately 93% are singletons; the top ten hold 0.09% to 0.095%. This sequence was found in a human donor with multiple sclerosis. V usage is TRBV15 and J usage is TRBJ1-5; 8 bases match TRBD1. The sequenced sample was CD4+ T cells from PBMCs. CDR3 in amino acids: CATSRDRGTGNRPQHF. Here the CDR3 DNA reads TGTGCCACCAGCAGAGATCGGGGGACAGGTAATAGGCCCCAGCATTTT.